This passage covers 26 T cell receptor beta chains from one sample sequenced in a study of blood T cell repertoires in COVID-19. Produced via immunoSEQ multiplex PCR; TCRdb's table is partial and in-frame only. The sample comprises 280,000 or so clones, roughly 88% of which are singletons, and less than 10% rests with the top ten. Sequenced material: peripheral blood. The source of these receptors is a man between 18 and 29 years old with active or convalescent COVID-19.

CDR3 sequence reads: CSVDGTGNEKLFF. CDR3 DNA: TGCAGCGTTGACGGGACAGGGAATGAAAAACTGTTTTTT. V gene TRBV29-1 combines with J gene TRBJ1-4; 9 nucleotides line up with TRBD1. The CDR3 consists of 13 residues. Trimming took 3 bases from V and 5 from J; bases not matched to a gene: 1. Germline-derived CDR1 and CDR2 are SQVTM and ANQGSEA.

This clone occurred many times. The chain carries TRBV11-2 and TRBJ1-1; 9 positions agree with TRBD1. Per germline, CDR1 SGHAT and CDR2 FQNNGV. CDR3 size: 16 residues. V shed 5 bases, J shed 4 bases, and the junction held 11 bases outside the gene matches. CDR3 DNA: TGTGCCAGCAGCCCTGACCATCTGACAGGGGGCACTGAAGCTTTCTTT. Translated: CASSPDHLTGGTEAFF.

The chain employs TRBV4-1 and TRBJ2-3; TRBD2 agrees at 13 bases. Germline V CDR1 and CDR2: MGHRA, YSYEKL. J lost 3 bases, V lost 3 bases, and 9 bases had no gene match. The CDR3 is 18 residues long. This chain's CDR3 is CASSQPPTSGGRTDTQYF. The CDR3 DNA follows: TGCGCCAGCAGCCAGCCCCCGACTAGCGGGGGGAGAACAGATACGCAGTATTTT.

The V call is TRBV6-5, the J call TRBJ1-1; no clear D gene. The CDR3 totals 13 residues. Trimming cost V 11 bases and J 0 bases, with 13 bases left between them. Germline CDR1 MNHEY, CDR2 SVGAGI. In nucleotides, the CDR3 is TGTGCCGTAGGAGGACGGTTGAACACTGAAGCTTTCTTT. It is translated as CAVGGRLNTEAFF.

The V call is TRBV7-9, the J call TRBJ2-5; D remains ambiguous. Germline CDR1 is SEHNR and CDR2 is FQNEAQ (reference sequence). The V end lost 2 bases, the J end lost 2 bases, and 9 bases lay between the germline ends. This CDR3 region has 14 residues. CDR3 sequence: CASSLQAPQETQYF. The CDR3 coding sequence is TGTGCCAGCAGCTTACAGGCCCCACAAGAGACCCAGTACTTC.

V is TRBV9 and J is TRBJ1-1, with D possibly TRBD1 on 5 matching bases. Germline-derived CDR1 and CDR2 are SGDLS and YYNGEE. The V end was cut by 0 bases, the J end by 0 bases, with 12 bases between. The CDR3 consists of 16 residues. CDR3 nucleotides: TGTGCCAGCAGCGTAGGTTTCGGACACATGAACACTGAAGCTTTCTTT. Amino acids: CASSVGFGHMNTEAFF.

This chain connects TRBV12-5 to TRBJ1-4; 8 bases line up with TRBD1. The V gene end was trimmed by 0 bases and the J gene end by 0 bases; junction bases not matched to a gene: 6. The CDR3 runs 18 residues. The germline V gene has CDR1 LGHNT and CDR2 FRNRAP. CDR3 amino acids: CASGLVLGQGSTNEKLFF. CDR3 DNA sequence: TGTGCTAGTGGTTTGGTACTCGGACAGGGCTCAACTAATGAAAAACTGTTTTTT.

The chain has TRBV2 and TRBJ2-3, with 11 bases fitting TRBD2. The junction had 4 bases not matched to a gene; V was cut back by 2 bases and J by 0 bases. CDR3 length equals 17 residues. Germline V gene lookup returns CDR1 SNHLY and CDR2 FYNNEI. The CDR3 DNA sequence: TGTGCCAGCAGTGAATGGTCTAGCGGGGGGAGCACAGATACGCAGTATTTT. Amino acids: CASSEWSSGGSTDTQYF.

The CDR3 spells CASSHGGAGRNEQFF. DNA of the CDR3: TGTGCCAGCAGCCATGGGGGAGCGGGACGCAATGAGCAGTTCTTC. The rearrangement links TRBV3-1 (or the pseudogene TRBV3-2) to TRBJ2-1, with 7 nucleotides matching TRBD2. The CDR3 loop spans 15 amino acids. J lost 6 bases, V lost 3 bases, and 8 bases had no gene match. Germline V gene data show CDR1 as LGHDT and CDR2 as YNNKEL (reference sequence).

The V call is TRBV11-2, the J call TRBJ2-7, with 7 bases that match TRBD1. This CDR3 comprises 15 residues. Germline CDR1 and CDR2: SGHAT and FQNNGV. Losses at the gene ends were 4 bases for V and 2 bases for J; bases not matched to a gene: 8. Here the CDR3 reads CASSYIRDSTYEQYF. The CDR3 coding sequence is TGTGCCAGCAGCTACATCCGGGACAGCACCTACGAGCAGTACTTC.

The V call is TRBV6-5, the J call TRBJ2-1; no clear D gene. The V gene's germline CDR1 is MNHEY and CDR2 SVGAGI. The CDR3 sequence is 13 residues long. The ends were cut back, 5 bases at V and 8 bases at J, with 13 bases in the middle. This CDR3 is CASSRGSVDEQFF. As DNA, the CDR3 is TGTGCCAGCAGTCGCGGATCGGTCGATGAGCAGTTCTTC.

This sequence joins TRBV27 and TRBJ1-1, with D maybe TRBD1 (5 bases). The germline V gene encodes CDR1 MNHEY and CDR2 SMNVEV (reference sequence). V was shortened by 0 bases and J by 11 bases, with 13 bases between the two germline ends. CDR3 size: 13 residues. The CDR3, as DNA: TGTGCCAGCAGTTTATCGGGGCAGGGAAGGGCTTTCTTT. Residues: CASSLSGQGRAFF.

This sequence joins TRBV4-3 and TRBJ1-5, with a possible D match to TRBD1 (5 bases). This CDR3 is 14 amino acids long. The germline V gene has CDR1 LGHNA and CDR2 YSLEER. V shed 4 bases and J shed 7 bases, with 14 bases lying between them. CDR3 bases: TGCGCCAGCAGCCCTGGGGCGGGGGAGCAGCCCCAGCATTTT. Translated, it gives CASSPGAGEQPQHF.

The gene calls are TRBV6-1 and TRBJ1-2, with D perhaps TRBD1 (5 bases). The germline V gene has CDR1 MNHNS and CDR2 SASEGT. The length of the CDR3 is 14 residues. V gave up 2 bases and J gave up 5 bases, with 12 bases separating them. The CDR3 sequence is CASSETQGGYGYTF. Written as DNA, the CDR3 is TGTGCCAGCAGTGAAACCCAGGGTGGGTATGGCTACACCTTC.

The rearrangement links TRBV25-1 to TRBJ2-7; 11 bases are a match to TRBD2. The CDR3 spans 16 residues. From germline, CDR1 is MGHDK and CDR2 SYGVNS. Trimming cost V 3 bases and J 5 bases; bases outside gene matches: 9. The CDR3 bases are TGTGCCAGCAGTGATTGGGTGACTAGCGGGGTCAACGAGCAGTACTTC. It is translated as CASSDWVTSGVNEQYF.

J is TRBJ1-2 and V is TRBV6-5; TRBD1 might be the D (6 bases). The CDR3 has 13 residues. Germline CDR1 MNHEY, CDR2 SVGAGI. The V end lost 8 bases, the J end lost 2 bases, and 12 bases lay between the germline ends. The CDR3 region has the DNA TGTGCCAGCTATACGGGGGGCAACTATGGCTACACCTTC. The encoded protein is CASYTGGNYGYTF.

This clone was counted once. The V call is TRBV9, the J call TRBJ2-1, with 9 bases fitting TRBD2. V lost 0 bases, J lost 7 bases, and 11 bases stayed unmatched. Germline CDR1 SGDLS, CDR2 YYNGEE. The CDR3 loop spans 17 amino acids. CDR3 bases: TGTGCCAGCAGCGTAGCCCGCAGGTCGGCGGGGGGGAATGAGCAGTTCTTC. This gives the protein CASSVARRSAGGNEQFF.

The chain recombines TRBV6-5 with TRBJ1-1; D gene ambiguous. The CDR3 consists of 13 residues. Germline V gives CDR1 MNHEY, CDR2 SVGAGI. V was shortened by 1 base and J by 2 bases, with 5 bases between the two germline ends. In nucleotides, the CDR3 is TGTGCCAGCAGTTACTACACCAACACTGAAGCTTTCTTT. Translating it yields CASSYYTNTEAFF.

This chain connects TRBV7-9 to TRBJ2-3; 9 nucleotides agree with TRBD1. The germline V gene encodes CDR1 SEHNR and CDR2 FQNEAQ (reference sequence). This CDR3 comprises 15 residues. V dropped 3 bases and J dropped 2; count of bases not matched to a gene: 3. CDR3 bases: TGTGCCAGCAGCTTCGGACAGGGGACCACAGATACGCAGTATTTT. Its translation is CASSFGQGTTDTQYF. The variable domain in full, with the rest retrieved from reference TRBV7-9 and TRBJ2-3, is DTGVSQNPRHKITKRGQNVTFRCDPISEHNRLYWYRQTLGQGPEFLTYFQNEAQLEKSRLLSDRFSAERPKGSFSTLEIQRTEQGDSAMYLCASSFGQGTTDTQYFGPGTRLTVL.

The rearrangement joins TRBV5-1 to TRBJ2-3, with 9 positions matching TRBD2. The germline gives CDR1 SGHRS, CDR2 YFSETQ. V gave up 0 bases and J gave up 6 bases; unmatched junction bases: 5. The CDR3 length is 15 residues. The CDR3 loop reads CASSLDLAGPDTQYF. The CDR3 bases are TGCGCCAGCAGCTTGGATCTAGCGGGGCCCGATACGCAGTATTTT. Looking up the rest from reference TRBV5-1 and TRBJ2-3 gives the full variable domain: KAGVTQTPRYLIKTRGQQVTLSCSPISGHRSVSWYQQTPGQGLQFLFEYFSETQRNKGNFPGRFSGRQFSNSRSEMNVSTLELGDSALYLCASSLDLAGPDTQYFGPGTRLTVL.

In this sample, this clone turned up once. V gene TRBV6-5 combines with J gene TRBJ1-1; weak D call: TRBD1 (5 bases). The length of the CDR3 is 14 residues. Germline CDR1 and CDR2: MNHEY and SVGAGI. V was shortened by 0 bases and J by 6 bases, with 11 bases between the two germline ends. CDR3: CASSYSIRVPEAFF. DNA of the CDR3: TGTGCCAGCAGTTACTCGATCAGGGTGCCTGAAGCTTTCTTT.

This chain links TRBV9 with TRBJ2-3, with unresolved D. Germline V gives CDR1 SGDLS, CDR2 YYNGEE. The CDR3 contains 12 residues. V gave up 7 bases and J gave up 7 bases, with 13 bases separating them. CDR3: CASGPIGYTQYF. For the CDR3, the DNA is TGTGCCAGCGGCCCCATCGGGTATACGCAGTATTTT.

The chain joins TRBV19 to TRBJ2-1; 9 positions match TRBD2. Germline CDR1 and CDR2: LNHDA and SQIVND (reference sequence). J lost 7 bases, V lost 7 bases, and 8 bases had no gene match. The CDR3 spans 14 residues. The CDR3 region is CASIGGSGGNEQFF. The CDR3 DNA reads as TGTGCCAGTATTGGGGGGAGCGGGGGGAATGAGCAGTTCTTC.

This clone was picked up one time. The J gene is TRBJ2-2, the V gene TRBV5-5; TRBD1 is a possible D gene (6 bases). CDR3 length equals 16 residues. CDR1 and CDR2 (germline): SGHKS, YYEKEE (reference sequence). Trimming removed 5 bases from V and 1 base from J, with 15 bases in between. CDR3 in amino acids: CASRETGSRNTGELFF. The DNA for the CDR3 is TGTGCCAGCAGGGAAACAGGGAGCAGGAACACCGGGGAGCTGTTTTTT.

In DNA form, the CDR3 reads TGTGCCAGCATTCTTACAGGGGCCCCGCGGACTGAAGCTTTCTTT. Its translation: CASILTGAPRTEAFF. This chain joins TRBV5-5 and TRBJ1-1; 7 bases match TRBD1. Germline CDR1 reads SGHKS; CDR2 reads YYEKEE (reference sequence). This CDR3 is built from 15 residues. Trimming cost V 6 bases and J 5 bases; bases outside gene matches: 13.

This clone appeared a few times. The gene calls are TRBV19 and TRBJ2-7; 7 nucleotides agree with TRBD1. This CDR3 has 14 residues. V shed 5 bases and J 3 bases; nucleotides not matched to a gene: 7. Germline V lookup: CDR1 LNHDA, CDR2 SQIVND (reference sequence). The CDR3 DNA sequence: TGTGCCAGTAGTCCGGGACAGTTGGTCTACGAGCAGTACTTC. Translation: CASSPGQLVYEQYF.